These 27 T cell receptor beta chains were sequenced from one sample in a study of blood T cell repertoires in COVID-19. Here immunoSEQ multiplex PCR was the method, and the copy in TCRdb shows in-frame clones only, minus some. The table lists roughly 77,000 clones, 70% to 80% of them singletons, with about 26% in the top ten. The sequenced sample consisted of peripheral blood. These receptor sequences come from a man aged 55-75 years with active or convalescent COVID-19.

The chain uses TRBV11-2 and TRBJ1-1; D gene uncertain. The germline V and J ends were trimmed by 2 bases and 0 bases, with 7 bases remaining between them. CDR1 is SGHAT and CDR2 is FQNNGV in the germline V gene. The CDR3 is made up of 14 amino acids. CDR3 nucleotide sequence: TGTGCCAGCAGCTTAAACATCCTGAACACTGAAGCTTTCTTT. This encodes CASSLNILNTEAFF. The full variable domain, its missing parts supplied by reference TRBV11-2 and TRBJ1-1, is EAGVAQSPRYKIIEKRQSVAFWCNPISGHATLYWYQQILGQGPKLLIQFQNNGVVDDSQLPKDRFSAERLKGVDSTLKIQPAKLEDSAVYLCASSLNILNTEAFFGQGTRLTVV.

The J gene is TRBJ1-2, the V gene TRBV15; D gene ambiguous. This CDR3 contains 14 residues. Trimming removed 1 base from V and 5 bases from J, with 11 bases in between. Per the germline V gene, CDR1 is LNHNV and CDR2 is YYDKDF (reference sequence). CDR3 sequence: CATSRGRAEYGYTF. The CDR3 DNA is TGTGCCACCAGCAGAGGGAGGGCTGAATATGGCTACACCTTC. The full variable domain, with the rest looked up from reference TRBV15 and TRBJ1-2, is DAMVIQNPRYQVTQFGKPVTLSCSQTLNHNVMYWYQQKSSQAPKLLFHYYDKDFNNEADTPDNFQSRRPNTSFCFLDIRSPGLGDTAMYLCATSRGRAEYGYTFGSGTRLTVV.

The chain is built from TRBV6-5 and TRBJ2-1, with a weak D call TRBD2 (5 bases). Germline CDR1 is MNHEY and CDR2 is SVGAGI. The CDR3 spans 11 residues. Trimming left V 7 bases short and J 4 bases short, with 5 bases between. CDR3 sequence reads: CASTGYNEQFF. CDR3 nucleotide sequence: TGTGCCAGCACGGGGTACAATGAGCAGTTCTTC.

CDR3 loop: CASRAPSGGSNEQFF. The CDR3 DNA is TGTGCCAGCAGAGCCCCTAGCGGGGGTAGCAATGAGCAGTTCTTC. The chain couples TRBV28 to TRBJ2-1, with TRBD2 matching 10 bases. CDR1 and CDR2 from the germline V gene are MDHEN and SYDVKM. J was trimmed by 6 bases and V by 6 bases; bases with no gene match: 8. CDR3 length: 15 residues.

This clone has a single count. The chain joins TRBV7-7 to TRBJ1-1; 7 nucleotides line up with TRBD1. The junction had 6 bases not matched to a gene; V was cut back by 8 bases and J by 0 bases. The germline gives CDR1 SSHAT, CDR2 FNYEAQ (reference sequence). This CDR3 comprises 14 residues. CDR3 nucleotide sequence: TGTGCCAGCCGAGGACAGGATCTGAACACTGAAGCTTTCTTT. It codes for CASRGQDLNTEAFF.

The chain uses TRBV29-1 and TRBJ2-7; 7 bases are a match to TRBD2. CDR3 size: 14 residues. Per germline, CDR1 SQVTM and CDR2 ANQGSEA. Trimming at V came to 4 bases and at J to 4 bases, leaving 10 bases not matched to a gene. CDR3 coding DNA: TGCAGCGTTGTATCCGGGACTACCAAATACGAGCAGTACTTC. Amino acid sequence: CSVVSGTTKYEQYF.

V and J are TRBV7-2 and TRBJ2-1; 7 positions match TRBD1. Trimming removed 6 bases from V and 5 bases from J; junction bases left unmatched: 10. This CDR3 is built from 15 residues. Germline CDR1 is SGHTA and CDR2 is FQGNSA. This chain's CDR3 is CASRRPGQLNNEQFF. For the CDR3, the DNA is TGTGCCAGCAGACGACCGGGACAGCTCAACAATGAGCAGTTCTTC.

The gene calls are TRBV3-1 (or the pseudogene TRBV3-2) and TRBJ1-1; tentatively, D is TRBD1 (5 bases). The CDR3 runs to 15 residues. Trimming pared 4 bases from V and 0 bases from J, leaving 12 bases between. Looked up from germline, CDR1 is LGHDT and CDR2 is YNNKEL (reference sequence). This chain's CDR3 is CASSLPGLMNTEAFF. The DNA of the CDR3 is TGTGCCAGCAGCCTACCGGGACTGATGAACACTGAAGCTTTCTTT.

The chain combines TRBV19 with TRBJ1-1; TRBD1 agrees at 8 bases. V shed 5 bases, J shed 0 bases, and the junction held 8 bases outside the gene matches. Germline CDR1 LNHDA, CDR2 SQIVND (reference sequence). The CDR3 covers 16 residues. The CDR3 DNA reads TGTGCCAGTAGTGGGGGTACGACAGGGGTGAACACTGAAGCTTTCTTT. It translates to CASSGGTTGVNTEAFF.

Ten or more counts support this clone. V and J are TRBV5-4 and TRBJ1-1; 10 bases match TRBD1. The CDR3 sequence is 16 residues long. The germline V gene has CDR1 SGHNT and CDR2 YYREEE (reference sequence). The junction had 10 bases not matched to a gene; V was cut back by 4 bases and J by 4 bases. CDR3 loop: CASSPPGTGVVTEAFF. CDR3 nucleotides: TGTGCCAGCAGCCCACCAGGGACAGGGGTTGTCACTGAAGCTTTCTTT.

V and J are TRBV5-6 and TRBJ1-5; 11 positions match TRBD1. Trimming at V came to 2 bases and at J to 7 bases, leaving 8 bases not matched to a gene. The CDR3 runs to 16 residues. Germline lookup yields CDR1 SGHDT and CDR2 YYEEEE. CDR3 nucleotides: TGTGCCAGCAGCTTTTGGGTAGGGACAGGGGGACAGCCCCAGCATTTT. Protein product: CASSFWVGTGGQPQHF.

This clone showed up just once. The chain combines TRBV6-2 or TRBV6-3 with TRBJ1-4; 8 positions match TRBD1. The CDR3 consists of 16 residues. The V segment lost 0 bases and the J segment 8 bases; nucleotides outside the gene matches: 8. The V gene's germline CDR1 is MNHEY and CDR2 SVGEGT. Here the CDR3 reads CASSYSWTGSNEKLFF. The CDR3 bases are TGTGCCAGCAGTTACTCATGGACAGGGAGTAACGAAAAACTGTTTTTT.

This rearrangement joins TRBV7-2 to TRBJ2-7; the D gene is possibly TRBD1 (5 bases). Germline CDR1 reads SGHTA; CDR2 reads FQGNSA. V was trimmed by 5 bases and J by 2 bases, leaving 13 bases between them. This CDR3 has 14 amino acids. The DNA for the CDR3 is TGTGCCAGCAGCGAACAGGCTCTGACCTACGAGCAGTACTTC. It codes for CASSEQALTYEQYF.

This clone came up many times. The chain employs TRBV7-8 and TRBJ2-7; weak D call: TRBD1 (5 bases). Deletions cut 1 base from V and 2 bases from J, with 12 bases between. The germline gives CDR1 SGHVS, CDR2 FQNEAQ. The CDR3 runs to 15 residues. The CDR3, as DNA: TGTGCCAGCAGCTTAGGTTTCCAGGGTCCCTACGAGCAGTACTTC. Its protein is CASSLGFQGPYEQYF.

This clone was observed once. The chain is built from TRBV18 and TRBJ1-5; the match to TRBD1 covers 7 bases. The CDR3 runs 15 residues. V shed 5 bases and J 5 bases; nucleotides not matched to a gene: 9. Germline CDR1 and CDR2: KGHSH and LQKENI. In DNA form, the CDR3 reads TGTGCCAGCTCAACGATTGGGACAGCCGATCAGCCCCAGCATTTT. Protein product: CASSTIGTADQPQHF.

Only one count was recorded for this clone. The gene calls are TRBV28 and TRBJ1-2; D is unresolved. Germline loops: CDR1 MDHEN, CDR2 SYDVKM. V lost 5 bases to trimming and J lost 8 bases, with 15 bases between them. The CDR3 totals 13 residues. CDR3 sequence reads: CASSPSALRGYTF. For the CDR3, the DNA is TGTGCCAGCAGTCCGTCGGCCCTGCGGGGCTACACCTTC.

The chain has TRBV7-2 and TRBJ1-2; unclear D gene. The V and J ends lost 1 base and 9 bases respectively, with 18 bases between them. The germline CDR1 and CDR2 sequences are SGHTA and FQGNSA. CDR3 size: 15 residues. Here the CDR3 DNA reads TGTGCCAGCAGCTTAGAAGGATTGGGAGCGGGGAGCTACACCTTC. Protein product: CASSLEGLGAGSYTF.

V is TRBV7-3 and J is TRBJ2-3; unclear D gene. This CDR3 has 13 residues. Germline CDR1 is SGHTA and CDR2 is FQGTGA. Trimming cost V 5 bases and J 2 bases, with 8 bases left between them. Written as DNA, the CDR3 is TGTGCCAGCAGCGAAGCCGACACAGATACGCAGTATTTT. Amino acids: CASSEADTDTQYF.

This chain connects TRBV3-1 (or the pseudogene TRBV3-2) to TRBJ1-3, with D unclear. The CDR3 is made up of 13 amino acids. Germline V gives CDR1 LGHDT, CDR2 YNNKEL (reference sequence). V was shortened by 4 bases and J by 6 bases, with 10 bases between the two germline ends. CDR3 sequence reads: CASSPVQENTIYF. The CDR3 coding sequence is TGTGCCAGCAGCCCGGTCCAGGAAAACACCATATATTTT.

The chain couples TRBV28 to TRBJ1-3; D is uncertain. The CDR3 spans 13 residues. Trimming took 2 bases from V and 9 from J, leaving 11 bases between them. In germline, CDR1 is MDHEN, CDR2 SYDVKM. This chain's CDR3 is CASSLLGAVTIYF. CDR3 DNA sequence: TGTGCCAGCAGTTTACTGGGTGCGGTCACCATATATTTT.

This clone appeared a single time. The chain links TRBV2 to TRBJ2-7; tentative D call: TRBD1 (6 bases). CDR1 is SNHLY and CDR2 is FYNNEI in the germline V gene. V was clipped by 6 bases and J by 5 bases, with 14 bases between them. The CDR3 is 13 amino acids. CDR3 protein: CASSRQGYNEQYF. The CDR3 region has the DNA TGTGCCAGCAGCCGGCAGGGGTACAACGAGCAGTACTTC.

This clone was counted once. The gene calls are TRBV7-6 and TRBJ2-3; 12 bases are a match to TRBD2. V lost 5 bases and J lost 0; bases outside the gene matches: 12. The CDR3 sequence is 19 residues long. CDR1 is SGHVS, CDR2 FNYEAQ, per germline. CDR3 protein: CASSPWASGGVSSTDTQYF. Here the CDR3 DNA reads TGTGCCAGCAGCCCTTGGGCTAGCGGGGGGGTCTCTAGCACAGATACGCAGTATTTT.

This clone was seen more than once but under ten times. The CDR3 sequence: CASSLHPREANEQFF. CDR3 sequence (DNA): TGTGCCAGCAGCTTACACCCACGGGAGGCTAATGAGCAGTTCTTC. The rearrangement uses TRBV7-3 and TRBJ2-1; 7 nucleotides agree with TRBD2. V dropped 2 bases and J dropped 7; count of bases not matched to a gene: 8. CDR1 is SGHTA, CDR2 FQGTGA, per germline. This CDR3 has 15 residues.

Concerning this clone: Germline is not matched at one junction end, which may reflect a read error. The chain has TRBV3-1 (or the pseudogene TRBV3-2) and TRBJ2-2; D unclear. This CDR3 comprises 11 residues. The V gene's germline CDR1 is LGHDT and CDR2 YNNKEL (reference sequence). The CDR3 is CASRNSGELFF. CDR3 bases: TGTGCCAGCAGAAACAGCGGGGAGCTGTTTTTT.

CDR3 DNA: TGTGCCAGCAGCTTAGTCCCAGCATCTATTTCAGGGACGCAGTATTTT. Translating it yields CASSLVPASISGTQYF. V is TRBV7-2 and J is TRBJ2-3; D perhaps matches TRBD1 (5 bases). CDR3 length equals 16 residues. Trimming left V 1 base short and J 9 bases short, with 20 bases between. The germline V gene has CDR1 SGHTA and CDR2 FQGNSA.

This sequence joins TRBV5-1 and TRBJ2-1; TRBD2 matches at 7 bases. With V trimmed by 3 bases and J by 6 bases, 6 bases remained unmatched. This CDR3 is 14 amino acids long. CDR1 SGHRS and CDR2 YFSETQ come from the germline V gene. The CDR3 DNA is TGCGCCAGCAGCTCCCTGGGAGGGGTCAATGAGCAGTTCTTC. Amino acids: CASSSLGGVNEQFF.

The V call is TRBV6-2 or TRBV6-3, the J call TRBJ2-5; maybe TRBD2 (5 bases). Germline V CDR1 and CDR2: MNHEY, SVGEGT. This CDR3 comprises 15 residues. Trimming removed 2 bases at V and 4 bases at J, with 14 bases between. CDR3 nucleotides: TGTGCCAGCAGTTACCCAACGAGCGGCACAGAGACCCAGTACTTC. This sequence encodes CASSYPTSGTETQYF.